The next 25 T cell receptor beta chains were all read from a single sample in a study of metastatic and nonmetastatic thyroid tumors. No patient received treatment before thyroid surgery. TCRdb re-called the PCR reads with MiXCR. The data show 50,000 or so clones, around 20% seen once. The sample taken for sequencing was blood. The receptors originated from a male donor with papillary thyroid cancer or a benign thyroid nodule (not recorded which). Some clones in this sample may be carry-over from other donors' samples.

This clone was seen at least ten times. This chain links TRBV13 with TRBJ1-2; a possible D gene is TRBD1 (5 bases). Germline V gene data show CDR1 as PRHDT and CDR2 as FYEKMQ (reference sequence). This CDR3 comprises 16 residues. V dropped 4 bases and J dropped 0 bases, with 15 bases sitting between them. The CDR3 loop reads CASSYRGGRANYGYTF. The CDR3 DNA sequence: TGTGCCAGCAGCTACCGGGGGGGTCGAGCTAACTATGGCTACACCTTC. The whole variable domain, remainder taken from reference TRBV13 and TRBJ1-2, is AAGVIQSPRHLIKEKRETATLKCYPIPRHDTVYWYQQGPGQDPQFLISFYEKMQSDKGSIPDRFSAQQFSDYHSELNMSSLELGDSALYFCASSYRGGRANYGYTFGSGTRLTVV.

V and J are TRBV3-1 and TRBJ2-7, with TRBD1 identical over 8 bases. CDR1 and CDR2 from the germline V gene are LGHDT and YNNKEL (reference sequence). V was pared by 1 base and J by 5 bases, with 4 bases of the junction left unmatched. CDR3 size: 14 residues. The CDR3 here is CASSQAYRGDEQYF. CDR3 in DNA: TGTGCCAGCAGCCAAGCGTACAGGGGGGACGAGCAGTACTTC.

This clone was seen repeatedly, ten times or more. The chain couples TRBV5-5 to TRBJ1-5, with a tentative D call TRBD1 (5 bases). There are 15 residues in the CDR3. Trimming stripped 3 bases from V and 2 bases from J, with 12 bases between. Germline V gene lookup returns CDR1 SGHKS and CDR2 YYEKEE (reference sequence). The CDR3: CASSWKGSGNQPQHF. The CDR3 DNA follows: TGTGCCAGCAGCTGGAAGGGGTCAGGCAATCAGCCCCAGCATTTT.

By share, this clone counts as medium-sized. The CDR3 DNA reads TGTGCCAGCAGCCCAGACACGAGCTCCTACGAGCAGTACTTC. Protein sequence: CASSPDTSSYEQYF. The chain recombines TRBV11-1 with TRBJ2-7, with D hard to call. The CDR3 length is 14 residues. Looked up from germline, CDR1 is SGHAT and CDR2 is FQDESV (reference sequence). V was cut by 5 bases and J by 0 bases, with 11 bases left in between.

This clone showed up many times. V and J are TRBV9 and TRBJ2-1; TRBD2 matches at 9 bases. The ends lost 3 bases at V and 7 bases at J; junction bases unmatched: 8. The CDR3 totals 15 residues. The germline V gene encodes CDR1 SGDLS and CDR2 YYNGEE. CDR3 protein: CASSAYSGGANEQFF. The CDR3 bases are TGTGCCAGCAGCGCTTATAGCGGGGGTGCGAATGAGCAGTTCTTC.

This clone was seen many times. The chain carries TRBV6-1 and TRBJ2-7, with TRBD1 identical over 12 bases. Germline CDR1 reads MNHNS; CDR2 reads SASEGT. This CDR3 spans 14 amino acids. The V segment lost 3 bases and the J segment 9 bases; nucleotides outside the gene matches: 6. The CDR3 loop is CASSDGTGGIRQYF. Here the CDR3 DNA reads TGTGCCAGCAGTGATGGGACAGGGGGCATAAGGCAGTACTTC.

This clone was found many times. V usage is TRBV6-5 and J usage is TRBJ2-1; possible D gene TRBD1, 6 bases. This CDR3 has 17 amino acids. Germline-derived CDR1 and CDR2 are MNHEY and SVGAGI. V was clipped by 7 bases and J by 7 bases, with 26 bases between them. This CDR3 is CASTFYLLGQGRNEQFF. The CDR3 DNA reads as TGTGCCAGCACCTTTTACCTGTTGGGGCAGGGGAGAAATGAGCAGTTCTTC.

The CDR3 nucleotides are TGTGCCAGCAGTACCTCGGACAGGGGAAGCTACGAGCAGTACTTC. Its translation: CASSTSDRGSYEQYF. The gene calls are TRBV28 and TRBJ2-7; TRBD1 matches at 9 bases. Per the germline V gene, CDR1 is MDHEN and CDR2 is SYDVKM. CDR3 length: 15 residues. V shed 5 bases and J 3 bases; nucleotides not matched to a gene: 8.

This clone was detected only a few times. As DNA, the CDR3 is TGTGCCTGGGGGGGGACCACGGGTCAGCCCCAGCATTTT. Its translation is CAWGGTTGQPQHF. This chain joins TRBV30 and TRBJ1-5, with a possible D match to TRBD1 (5 bases). Germline V gene sequence: CDR1 GTSNPN, CDR2 SVGIG (reference sequence). With 5 bases removed from V and 6 bases from J, the gap between germline ends came to 14 bases. The length of the CDR3 is 13 residues. Using reference TRBV30 and TRBJ1-5 for the parts outside the CDR3, the full variable domain is SQTIHQWPATLVQPVGSPLSLECTVEGTSNPNLYWYRQAAGRGLQLLFYSVGIGQISSEVPQNLSASRPQDRQFILSSKKLLLSDSGFYLCAWGGTTGQPQHFGDGTRLSIL.

This clone has just a few counts. The J gene is TRBJ1-2, the V gene TRBV6-4; TRBD1 might be the D (6 bases). Germline V gene lookup returns CDR1 MRHNA and CDR2 SNTAGT. CDR3 length: 13 residues. With 8 bases removed from V and 8 bases from J, the gap between germline ends came to 18 bases. The CDR3: CASRGSGAEGYTF. In DNA form, the CDR3 reads TGTGCCAGCCGGGGGTCAGGGGCGGAGGGCTACACCTTC.

This clone has a handful of counts. V usage is TRBV9 and J usage is TRBJ2-1; D gene ambiguous. Trimming pared 2 bases from V and 10 bases from J, leaving 10 bases between. This CDR3 is built from 12 residues. CDR1 SGDLS and CDR2 YYNGEE come from the germline V gene. The CDR3 sequence is CASSVLLGEQFF. Written as DNA, the CDR3 is TGTGCCAGCAGCGTTCTTCTAGGAGAGCAGTTCTTC.

Ten or more counts support this clone. The chain joins TRBV9 to TRBJ2-3; D remains ambiguous. The CDR3 totals 11 residues. Per germline, CDR1 SGDLS and CDR2 YYNGEE. Between the trimmed V and J ends, which lost 5 bases and 14 bases, there was a span of 15 bases. The CDR3 reads CASSDPKGLYF. As DNA, the CDR3 is TGTGCCAGCAGTGACCCGAAAGGGCTGTATTTT.

This clone has ten or more counts. J is TRBJ1-4 and V is TRBV3-1; D is unclear. The CDR3 has 12 residues. The germline CDR1 and CDR2 sequences are LGHDT and YNNKEL (reference sequence). V was trimmed by 1 base and J by 8 bases, leaving 5 bases between them. DNA for the CDR3: TGTGCCAGCAGCCAAGGAGACGAAAAACTGTTTTTT. Protein sequence: CASSQGDEKLFF.

Note on this clone: Given a much more abundant clone one base away, this may be a read error. The rearrangement uses TRBV7-9 and TRBJ2-3; D possibly corresponds to TRBD1 (5 bases). There are 13 residues in the CDR3. CDR1 and CDR2 (germline): SEHNR, FQNEAQ (reference sequence). The ends were cut back, 5 bases at V and 6 bases at J, with 12 bases in the middle. CDR3 DNA: TGTGCCAGCAGCCCCGCACAGGCGGATACGCAGTATTTT. Protein sequence: CASSPAQADTQYF.

A word on this clone: This may be a read error: a much more frequent sequence differs by one nucleotide. This chain uses TRBV7-8 with TRBJ2-7; no reliable D call. In germline, CDR1 is SGHVS, CDR2 FQNEAQ. The CDR3 runs to 15 residues. V was trimmed by 2 bases and J by 1 base, leaving 12 bases between them. The CDR3 here is CASSLKSTASYEQYF. The CDR3 DNA reads as TGTGCCAGCAGCTTAAAGTCCACAGCGTCCTACGAGCAGTACTTC.

The sample holds many counts of this clone. The genes are TRBV19 and TRBJ2-3; D may be TRBD1 or TRBD2 (5 bases each). This CDR3 spans 17 amino acids. Germline V CDR1 and CDR2: LNHDA, SQIVND (reference sequence). V lost 4 bases, J lost 2 bases, and 19 bases lay in between. This CDR3 reads CASSNRGSLRHTDTQYF. CDR3 bases: TGTGCCAGTAGTAACCGGGGCAGCCTAAGGCACACAGATACGCAGTATTTT.

This clone was detected many times. The J gene is TRBJ2-1, the V gene TRBV7-3; D is possibly TRBD1 or TRBD2 (6 bases each). The V end was cut by 2 bases, the J end by 2 bases, with 10 bases between. The CDR3 spans 15 residues. Germline V lookup: CDR1 SGHTA, CDR2 FQGTGA. CDR3 coding DNA: TGTGCCAGCAGCTTACGGGGGCCGACCTACAATGAGCAGTTCTTC. Translated: CASSLRGPTYNEQFF.

This clone came up a few times. The J gene is TRBJ2-7, the V gene TRBV30; 8 bases align to TRBD1. Germline V lookup: CDR1 GTSNPN, CDR2 SVGIG (reference sequence). Germline trimming cut 4 bases from V and 5 bases from J; bases unmatched to any gene: 10. The CDR3 is 14 amino acids. CDR3 residues: CAWKRQGIGHEQYF. In nucleotides, the CDR3 is TGTGCCTGGAAAAGACAGGGGATCGGCCACGAGCAGTACTTC.

This clone occurred many times. This chain connects TRBV12-3 or TRBV12-4 to TRBJ2-7; the match to TRBD2 covers 13 bases. J lost 2 bases, V lost 7 bases, and 5 bases had no gene match. This CDR3 has 15 residues. For the CDR3, the DNA is TGTGCCAGCACCGCAGGGACTAGCGGGGCCTACGAGCAGTACTTC. It yields the protein CASTAGTSGAYEQYF.

This clone appeared many times. The chain couples TRBV18 to TRBJ1-2, with 7 bases that match TRBD1. The V and J ends lost 8 bases and 7 bases, in that order; junction bases with no gene match: 13. Germline V gene data show CDR1 as KGHSH and CDR2 as LQKENI. This CDR3 contains 14 residues. This CDR3 is CASTNPGQMLGYTF. The CDR3, as DNA: TGTGCCAGCACAAATCCGGGACAGATGCTTGGCTACACCTTC.

This clone appeared many times. The sample has other DNA sequences that encode this CDR3 too. This chain links TRBV10-1 with TRBJ2-2; D not certain. V was shortened by 5 bases and J by 5 bases, with 6 bases between the two germline ends. Germline values: CDR1 WNHNN, CDR2 SYGVQD (reference sequence). This CDR3 has 12 residues. CDR3 DNA sequence: TGCGCCAGCAGTCTGGGGACCGGGGAGCTGTTTTTT. Translation gives CASSLGTGELFF.

This clone came up a few times. V usage is TRBV18 and J usage is TRBJ2-7, with D tentatively TRBD2 (5 bases). Germline assignment: CDR1 KGHSH and CDR2 LQKENI. The CDR3 totals 13 residues. Trimming left V 1 base short and J 10 bases short, with 14 bases between. Here the CDR3 DNA reads TGTGCCAGCTCACCACAGGGTGGACTCGACCAGTACTTC. It encodes CASSPQGGLDQYF. Complete variable domain (other parts from reference TRBV18 and TRBJ2-7): NAGVMQNPRHLVRRRGQEARLRCSPMKGHSHVYWYRQLPEEGLKFMVYLQKENIIDESGMPKERFSAEFPKEGPSILRIQQVVRGDSAAYFCASSPQGGLDQYFGPGTRLTVT.

Comment on this clone: A much larger clone differs from this one at a single base, so this may be a read error. Other DNA sequences in the same sample also yield this CDR3. The rearrangement uses TRBV19 and TRBJ1-1, with 8 bases aligning to TRBD1. The germline CDR1 and CDR2 sequences are LNHDA and SQIVND (reference sequence). The J segment lost 6 bases and the V segment lost 10 bases, leaving 7 bases of the junction unmatched. This CDR3 has 12 residues. In nucleotides, the CDR3 is TGTGCCATTTCCGGGACAGGTCCTGAAGCTTTCTTT. This encodes CAISGTGPEAFF.

This clone is classed as medium-sized. The chain is built from TRBV5-1 and TRBJ1-2; a possible D gene is TRBD1 (6 bases). Germline CDR1 is SGHRS and CDR2 is YFSETQ. V lost 0 bases and J lost 7, with 16 bases in between. The CDR3 is 15 residues long. CDR3 DNA: TGCGCCAGCAGCTTGGAAAACCCGGGACAACGTGGCTACACCTTC. Its protein product is CASSLENPGQRGYTF.

This clone came up many times. Additional DNA sequences in this sample encode the identical CDR3. This chain uses TRBV10-2 with TRBJ2-6, with D possibly matching TRBD1 (6 bases). The CDR3 runs to 18 residues. Germline CDR1 reads WSHSY; CDR2 reads SAAADI. Trimming left V 2 bases short and J 0 bases short, with 14 bases between. In nucleotides, the CDR3 is TGCGCCAGCAGTGAGATGGGGGCCCTAACCTCTGGGGCCAACGTCCTGACTTTC. Translation: CASSEMGALTSGANVLTF.